The rows below give T cell receptor beta chains drawn from one sample of a study of CD8+ T cells in alopecia areata. Clones were sequenced by immunoSEQ multiplex PCR, and TCRdb holds only the in-frame ones, with some missing. The sample carries more than 200,000 clones, around 43% recorded once. The sample consisted of CD4+ T cells sorted from blood, taken between weeks 36 and 40, from a patient treated with tofacitinib. The receptor set was obtained from a human donor with alopecia areata. Each CDR3 is given with its conserved first and last residue. Each record gives: J gene, clone size, V gene, D gene, CDR3 protein, CDR3 DNA. A D gene is named only where the DNA matches it firmly. The size entry is marked missing in some rows and otherwise reads once, few, many or a size class.

TRBJ2-5	.	TRBV30	.	CAWLAGETQYF	TGTGCCTGGCTAGCTGGTGAGACCCAGTACTTC
TRBJ1-1	few	TRBV6-5	.	CASRAPEGRATEAFF	TGTGCCAGCAGGGCCCCTGAGGGTCGGGCCACTGAAGCTTTCTTT
TRBJ2-7	.	TRBV2	.	CASSEGGYPSYEQYF	TGTGCCAGCAGTGAGGGGGGTTACCCTTCCTACGAGCAGTACTTC
TRBJ2-5	.	TRBV13	TRBD1	CASSSPTGGEGTQYF	TGTGCCAGCAGCTCACCCACAGGGGGCGAGGGGACCCAGTACTTC
TRBJ2-7	.	TRBV6-5	.	CASRKGYEQYF	TGTGCCAGCAGAAAGGGTTACGAGCAGTACTTC
TRBJ1-2	.	TRBV6-5	.	CASRTRDGTGGYTF	TGTGCCAGCAGAACCCGGGACGGGACCGGAGGCTACACCTTC
TRBJ1-2	.	TRBV6-5	.	CASSRQEINYGYTF	TGTGCCAGCAGCCGACAGGAGATTAACTATGGCTACACCTTC
TRBJ2-7	.	TRBV9	.	CASSIGQASPYEQYF	TGTGCCAGCAGCATCGGGCAGGCCAGCCCCTACGAGCAGTACTTC
TRBJ2-6	.	TRBV18	.	CASSPPGHSGANVLTF	TGTGCCAGCTCACCACCGGGCCACTCTGGGGCCAACGTCCTGACTTTC
TRBJ2-4	.	TRBV9	.	CASSSFHGAKNIQYF	TGTGCCAGCAGCTCTTTCCATGGAGCCAAAAACATTCAGTACTTC
TRBJ2-1	.	TRBV5-6	.	CASSLPGSYNEQFF	TGTGCCAGCAGCTTGCCAGGGTCCTACAATGAGCAGTTCTTC
TRBJ2-3	.	TRBV25-1	.	CASSEAAGYTDTQYF	TGTGCCAGCAGTGAGGCGGCGGGGTACACAGATACGCAGTATTTT
TRBJ2-7	.	TRBV28	.	CASSFRGALAYEQYF	TGTGCCAGCAGTTTCCGAGGGGCCTTGGCCTACGAGCAGTACTTC
TRBJ2-7	.	TRBV19	TRBD2	CASSIRTSEYEQYF	TGTGCCAGTAGTATACGGACTAGCGAGTACGAGCAGTACTTC
TRBJ1-3	.	TRBV6-5	.	CASSRSRAGNTIYF	TGTGCCAGCAGCCGCTCCCGAGCTGGAAACACCATATATTTT